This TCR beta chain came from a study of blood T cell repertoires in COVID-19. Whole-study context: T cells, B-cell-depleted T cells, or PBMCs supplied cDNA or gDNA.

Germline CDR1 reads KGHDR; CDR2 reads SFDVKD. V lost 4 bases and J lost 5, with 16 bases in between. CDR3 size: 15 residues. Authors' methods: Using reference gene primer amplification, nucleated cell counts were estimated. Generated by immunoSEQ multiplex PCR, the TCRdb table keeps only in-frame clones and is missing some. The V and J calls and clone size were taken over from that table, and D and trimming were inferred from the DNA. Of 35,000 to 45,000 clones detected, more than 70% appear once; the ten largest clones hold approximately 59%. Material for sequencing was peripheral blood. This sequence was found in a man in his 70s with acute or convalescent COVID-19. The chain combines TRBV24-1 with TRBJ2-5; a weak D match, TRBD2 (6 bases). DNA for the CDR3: TGTGCCACCAGTGACCCGACTAGGGAGCAGGAGACCCAGTACTTC. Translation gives CATSDPTREQETQYF.